This is a list of T cell receptor beta chains from one sample in a study of blood T cell repertoires in COVID-19. Measured with immunoSEQ multiplex PCR; TCRdb has only the in-frame clones, and not every one. Of about 240,000 clones in the sample, roughly 80% are singletons; the top ten hold roughly a tenth. Source material: peripheral blood. The receptors here all came from a woman of 80 years or more with acute or convalescent COVID-19. The CDR3 runs from the conserved cysteine through the conserved F or W. Each record gives: J gene, V gene, CDR3 length, CDR3 protein.

TRBJ1-5 TRBV5-4 16 CASSLEPQDPGQPQHF
TRBJ1-1 TRBV11-2 15 CASSLNGGRNTEAFF
TRBJ2-7 TRBV5-1 15 CASSSPGTGAYEQYF
TRBJ1-1 TRBV5-1 14 CASSLGEENTEAFF
TRBJ1-1 TRBV18 16 CASSSNGGARSTEAFF
TRBJ2-1 TRBV5-1 18 CASQKPGLAGTSYNEQFF
TRBJ1-5 TRBV4-2 15 CASSQEWTGREPQHF
TRBJ2-2 TRBV5-1 15 CASSARGGDTGELFF
TRBJ2-4 TRBV5-6 19 CASSFPDRAELGAKNIQYF
TRBJ2-5 TRBV5-1 15 CASSPHTGPEETQYF